These T cell receptor beta chains were read from a single sample in a study of blood T cell repertoires in COVID-19. Sequenced by immunoSEQ multiplex PCR; TCRdb stores in-frame clones only, minus some. The table shows 80,000 to 100,000 clones, with about 85% occurring only once. The sample was peripheral blood. These receptor sequences come from a woman between 50 and 59 years old with active or convalescent COVID-19. The CDR3 runs from the conserved cysteine through the conserved F or W. A D gene is named only where the DNA matches it firmly. The size entry is marked missing in some rows and otherwise reads once, few, many or a size class.

abundance,v_gene,j_gene,d_gene,CDR3nt,CDR3aa
once,TRBV30,TRBJ1-1,.,TGTGCCTCTCAACTACACAACACTGAAGCTTTCTTT,CASQLHNTEAFF
.,TRBV6-1,TRBJ1-1,.,TGTGCCAGCAGCCGTTACAGGTCGAACACTGAAGCTTTCTTT,CASSRYRSNTEAFF
.,TRBV4-2,TRBJ1-1,.,TGTGCCAGCAGCCAAGATCTGGGCAAGACTGAAGCTTTCTTT,CASSQDLGKTEAFF
.,TRBV5-1,TRBJ2-4,.,TGCGCCAGCAGCTTTCGTGAAGGGGAAATTCAGTACTTC,CASSFREGEIQYF
few,TRBV3-1/TRBV3-2,TRBJ2-1,.,TGTGCCAGCAGCCAAGAATGGGGGGTTAGGAATGAGCAGTTCTTC,CASSQEWGVRNEQFF
.,TRBV5-1,TRBJ2-1,TRBD2,TGCGCCAGCAAAAGCGGGACCTACAATGAGCAGTTCTTC,CASKSGTYNEQFF
.,TRBV19,TRBJ2-3,.,TGTGCCAGTAGTATTAACAGCTTGGGAGATACGCAGTATTTT,CASSINSLGDTQYF
.,TRBV2,TRBJ1-5,.,TGTGCCAGCAGCCTTGACAGCATTAATCAGCCCCAGCATTTT,CASSLDSINQPQHF
once,TRBV6-2/TRBV6-3,TRBJ1-6,.,TGTGCCAGCAGTTACTCGAACACAGGGATCAACAATTCACCCCTCCACTTT,CASSYSNTGINNSPLHF
once,TRBV30,TRBJ1-3,.,TGTGCCTGGAGTCCCAGGGTTGGAGGAAACACCATATATTTT,CAWSPRVGGNTIYF
.,TRBV7-3,TRBJ1-2,.,TGTGCCAGCAGCTTAAGTAACAGTGAGGGTGGCTACACCTTC,CASSLSNSEGGYTF
once,TRBV6-6,TRBJ1-1,.,TGTGCCAGCAGTCAACCTATCAGGGACACTGAAGCTTTCTTT,CASSQPIRDTEAFF
.,TRBV29-1,TRBJ2-5,TRBD2,TGCAGCGTTGATAGCGGGTTGGAGACCCAGTACTTC,CSVDSGLETQYF
few,TRBV9,TRBJ2-7,TRBD2,TGTGCCAGCAGCGTCAGCGGGGGGGCGGACGAGCAGTACTTC,CASSVSGGADEQYF
few,TRBV5-1,TRBJ2-2,TRBD1,TGCGCCAGCAAGGGGGCGTTTACGGGTGGCACCGGGGAGCTGTTTTTT,CASKGAFTGGTGELFF
.,TRBV9,TRBJ1-2,.,TGTGCCAGCAGCGTAGGGGAGGGAGGCTACACCTTC,CASSVGEGGYTF
.,TRBV7-2,TRBJ1-2,.,TGTGCCAGCAGCCCGAGGGTTAACTATGGCTACACCTTC,CASSPRVNYGYTF
.,TRBV3-1/TRBV3-2,TRBJ2-1,.,TGTGCCAGCAGCCACCAGGACACCCTGAACAATGAGCAGTTCTTC,CASSHQDTLNNEQFF
.,TRBV9,TRBJ1-1,TRBD1,TGTGCCAGCAGCGCAGGGGGCGGGAACACTGAAGCTTTCTTT,CASSAGGGNTEAFF
.,TRBV21-1,TRBJ2-3,.,TGTGCCAGCAGAAAACCCCATAGTCGGGTACGGGGAGATACGCAGTATTTT,CASRKPHSRVRGDTQYF
.,TRBV7-8,TRBJ1-6,TRBD1,TGTGCCAGCAGCTTTACAGGGGGCGAGTGGAATTCACCCCTCCACTTT,CASSFTGGEWNSPLHF
.,TRBV4-3,TRBJ1-2,.,TGCGCCAGCAGCCAAGAACCAGGGGCTAACTATGGCTACACCTTC,CASSQEPGANYGYTF
once,TRBV30,TRBJ1-4,.,TGTGCCTGGAGTTCGGGGTTCAATGAAAAACTGTTTTTT,CAWSSGFNEKLFF
.,TRBV2,TRBJ2-1,.,TGTGCCAGCAGTGAGAGATACAATGAGCAGTTCTTC,CASSERYNEQFF
few,TRBV6-1,TRBJ1-1,.,TGTGCCAGCAGTGATAGTGGAGGGGCCCTTACTGAAGCTTTCTTT,CASSDSGGALTEAFF
.,TRBV13,TRBJ1-4,TRBD1,TGTGCCAGCACCCGATGGGGGGCAGGGGGTGAAAAACTGTTTTTT,CASTRWGAGGEKLFF
.,TRBV2,TRBJ1-5,.,TGTGCCAGTGAATTCTCCGGAGGTGGTCAGCCCCAGCATTTT,CASEFSGGGQPQHF
few,TRBV7-8,TRBJ2-5,TRBD2,TGTGCCAGCACCCAGGGCCTAGCGGGGGTGGGGGAGACCCAGTACTTC,CASTQGLAGVGETQYF
.,TRBV5-1,TRBJ1-4,.,TGCGCCAGCAGCTCCTCGGGGAGCTTTTGGGAAAAACTGTTTTTT,CASSSSGSFWEKLFF
.,TRBV6-5,TRBJ1-2,.,TGTGCCAGCAGAAACGCAGGGTCTTATGGCTACACCTTC,CASRNAGSYGYTF
.,TRBV12-2,TRBJ1-2,.,TGTGCAAGTCGCTCAACAACAGGGTTTCAGATAGACTATGGCTACACCTTC,CASRSTTGFQIDYGYTF
.,TRBV19,TRBJ1-5,.,TGTGCCAGTAGTATAGGAACAGGGTATAGCAATCAGCCCCAGCATTTT,CASSIGTGYSNQPQHF
.,TRBV5-1,TRBJ2-4,.,TGCGCCAGCAGCCCCGGAGGCGGGTGGCTCGGGGACATTCAGTACTTC,CASSPGGGWLGDIQYF
.,TRBV9,TRBJ1-4,.,TGTGCCAGCAGCGTAGGGACAGATAATGAAAAACTGTTTTTT,CASSVGTDNEKLFF